The entry below gives a single TCR beta chain sequence along with its context. The antigen is not known. Germline CDR1 reads MNHNS; CDR2 reads SASEGT. V trimming: 7 bases; J trimming: 3 bases; junction bases outside the gene matches: 8. This CDR3 spans 15 amino acids. This record comes from a study of cytomegalovirus exposure and HLA in healthy donors. The study, taken as a whole, reports: Within an earlier analysis, most TCR beta V segments proved productive either about 87% or about 30% of the time. The majority of TCR sequences were rare, yet some public TCRs appeared in many donors. An analysis was carried out later, and it reportedly showed fewer N-insertions in an Asian-associated ancestry cluster than the roughly 700-donor mean. Researchers reported in a later analysis that a missense DCLRE1C variant was tied to TCR beta V- and J-gene trimming.

PCR primers comprised 60 Vbeta and 13 Jbeta primers. Sequencing was performed with immunoSEQ multiplex PCR; in TCRdb, only in-frame clones are kept and a portion is missing. This sample yields about 120,000 clones, of which about 80% are seen a single time; under 3.5% belongs to the top ten. The clonotype originates from a female donor in good health and CMV-seronegative. The genes are TRBV6-1 and TRBJ1-4, with TRBD1 matching 7 bases. The material sequenced was PBMCs. The CDR3 DNA sequence: TGTGCCAGCAAGGAACAGGGGTTTGCTAATGAAAAACTGTTTTTT. This codes for CASKEQGFANEKLFF.